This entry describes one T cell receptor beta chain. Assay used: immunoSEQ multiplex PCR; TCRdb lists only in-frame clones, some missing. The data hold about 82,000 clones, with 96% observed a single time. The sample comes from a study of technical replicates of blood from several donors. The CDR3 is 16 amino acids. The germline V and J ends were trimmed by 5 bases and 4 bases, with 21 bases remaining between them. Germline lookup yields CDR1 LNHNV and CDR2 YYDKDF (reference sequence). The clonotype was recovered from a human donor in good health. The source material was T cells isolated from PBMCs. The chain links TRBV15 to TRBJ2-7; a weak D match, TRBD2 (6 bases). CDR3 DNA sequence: TGTGCCACCAGCTCCGGGACCACTGTCGGGAGTTACGAGCAGTACTTC. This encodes CATSSGTTVGSYEQYF.